This T cell receptor beta chain comes out of a study of T-cell memory formation after mild COVID-19. Whole-study context: Largely, the TCR clusters proved donor specific. Study-wide points: Chiefly within CM and EM were the contracting CD4+ clones; CD8+ ones were within EMRA. Nothing showed for sure that second-wave clones peaking on day 37 were SARS-CoV-2 specific. Pre-infection memory contained some responding clones, which suggested that cross-reactive memory had joined.

Comments on this clonotype: Its target is unknown.

TCRdb re-analysed the 5' RACE reads in MiXCR, keeping a single row per CDR3 protein. The sample carries 65,000 to 90,000 distinct CDR3 sequences, around 13% recorded once. V gave up 6 bases and J gave up 4 bases, with 9 bases separating them. The CDR3 is made up of 13 amino acids. CDR1 and CDR2 (germline): MNHEY, SVGEGT. This rearrangement joins TRBV6-2 or TRBV6-3 to TRBJ2-2, with D perhaps TRBD2 (6 bases). The sequence came from a man younger than 35 who had mild COVID-19 (a few samples of this study predate the infection). Cell type and time point are not known. The sequenced material came from PBMCs or a T cell subset sorted from them (not recorded which). The CDR3 region has the DNA TGTGCCAGCAGCCAAGCGGGCACCGGGGAGCTGTTTTTT. It codes for CASSQAGTGELFF.